This T cell receptor (beta chain) was recorded in a study of early T cells in non-severe SARS-CoV-2 infection. Study summary: Sequencing used unsorted whole-blood bulk RNA, so chains lack pairing. The study, taken as a whole, reports: In VDJdb matching, anti-spike CD8 responses were favored while private and CD4 specificities went missing.

The V gene end was trimmed by 3 bases and the J gene end by 3 bases; junction bases not matched to a gene: 21. The CDR3 totals 21 residues. Germline values: CDR1 LGHNA, CDR2 YNFKEQ. This clonotype was seen ten or more times. Its antigen is not known. Molecules of cDNA were individually given unique molecular identifiers that were attached to them. MiXCR was run by TCRdb on the 5' RACE reads, yielding one entry per CDR3 protein. The sample yields roughly 34,000 distinct CDR3 sequences, less than 8.5% seen once. The chain recombines TRBV4-2 with TRBJ2-3; 10 bases fit TRBD1. The receptor's source is an adult who was a healthcare worker with PCR-confirmed SARS-CoV-2 infection or an uninfected control (not recorded which). This specimen consisted of whole blood, obtained at baseline. CDR3 loop: CASSQTRDRGYSPRGTDTQYF. DNA of the CDR3: TGTGCCAGCAGCCAGACCCGGGACAGGGGATATAGTCCGCGAGGGACAGATACGCAGTATTTT.